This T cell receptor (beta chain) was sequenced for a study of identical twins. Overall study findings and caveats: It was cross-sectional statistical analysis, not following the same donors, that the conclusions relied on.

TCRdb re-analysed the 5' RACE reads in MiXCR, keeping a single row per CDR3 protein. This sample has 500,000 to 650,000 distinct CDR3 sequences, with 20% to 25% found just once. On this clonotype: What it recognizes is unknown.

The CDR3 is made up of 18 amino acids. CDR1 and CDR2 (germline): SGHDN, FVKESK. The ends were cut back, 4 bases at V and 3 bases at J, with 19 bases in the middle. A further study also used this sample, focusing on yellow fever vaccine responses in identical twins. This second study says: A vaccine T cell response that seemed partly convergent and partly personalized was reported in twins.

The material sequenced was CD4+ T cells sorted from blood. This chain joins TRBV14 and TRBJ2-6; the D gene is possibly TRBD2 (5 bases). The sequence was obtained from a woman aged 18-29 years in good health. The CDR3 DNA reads TGTGCCAGCAGCCCAGTTGCGACCAGGAGCGGTGGGGCCAACGTCCTGACTTTC. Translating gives CASSPVATRSGGANVLTF.